Following are 21 T cell receptor beta chains from one sample sequenced in a study of early T cells in non-severe SARS-CoV-2 infection. TCRdb analysed the 5' RACE reads with MiXCR anew, one entry per CDR3 protein. This table holds tens of thousands of distinct CDR3 sequences, more than 10% found once. Sequenced material: whole blood. The receptor set was obtained from an adult who was a healthcare worker with PCR-confirmed SARS-CoV-2 infection or an uninfected control (not recorded which).

The chain uses TRBV6-1 and TRBJ2-3; possibly TRBD2 for D (6 bases). V lost 6 bases and J 1 base, leaving 20 bases between the germline ends. The CDR3 is made up of 17 amino acids. Germline V CDR1 and CDR2: MNHNS, SASEGT. The CDR3 protein is CASSLPRGGTGTDTQYF. CDR3 nucleotide sequence: TGTGCCAGCAGCTTGCCGCGGGGCGGAACGGGCACAGATACGCAGTATTTT.

This clonotype was seen many times. The chain couples TRBV18 to TRBJ1-1; D is unclear. V was trimmed by 2 bases and J by 2 bases, leaving 9 bases between them. This CDR3 comprises 14 residues. Per germline, CDR1 KGHSH and CDR2 LQKENI. CDR3 sequence (DNA): TGTGCCAGCTCACCAATGGTGGCTAACACTGAAGCTTTCTTT. Translating gives CASSPMVANTEAFF. Supplemented by reference TRBV18 and TRBJ1-1, the full variable domain reads NAGVMQNPRHLVRRRGQEARLRCSPMKGHSHVYWYRQLPEEGLKFMVYLQKENIIDESGMPKERFSAEFPKEGPSILRIQQVVRGDSAAYFCASSPMVANTEAFFGQGTRLTVV.

The sample holds a few counts of this clonotype. J is TRBJ2-1 and V is TRBV19; 8 bases are a match to TRBD2. CDR1 and CDR2 from the germline V gene are LNHDA and SQIVND (reference sequence). The V segment lost 5 bases and the J segment 4 bases; nucleotides outside the gene matches: 4. The CDR3 runs to 14 residues. The CDR3, as DNA: TGTGCCAGTAGTGAGGCGGGAGGATACAATGAGCAGTTCTTC. Residues: CASSEAGGYNEQFF.

Only a few counts were recorded for this clonotype. The CDR3 bases are TGTGCCAGCAGCTTAGACAGGGGGCGAGGCTACACCTTC. Translating it yields CASSLDRGRGYTF. The chain has TRBV11-2 and TRBJ1-2; 8 bases map to TRBD1. Looked up from germline, CDR1 is SGHAT and CDR2 is FQNNGV. V gave up 0 bases and J gave up 8 bases; unmatched junction bases: 2. This CDR3 contains 13 residues.

This clonotype was counted at least ten times. The V gene is TRBV2, the J gene TRBJ2-7, with D possibly being TRBD1 or TRBD2 (5 bases each). Germline lookup yields CDR1 SNHLY and CDR2 FYNNEI. The V gene lost 4 bases and the J gene lost 2 bases, with 9 bases spanning the gap. The CDR3 covers 13 residues. The CDR3 sequence is CASSAGPAYEQYF. CDR3 DNA: TGTGCCAGCAGTGCGGGACCGGCCTACGAGCAGTACTTC. Combining the CDR3 with reference TRBV2 and TRBJ2-7 gives the whole variable domain EPEVTQTPSHQVTQMGQEVILRCVPISNHLYFYWYRQILGQKVEFLVSFYNNEISEKSEIFDDQFSVERPDGSNFTLKIRSTKLEDSAMYFCASSAGPAYEQYFGPGTRLTVT.

Ten or more counts support this clonotype. The V and J genes are TRBV24-1 and TRBJ2-1; no clear D gene. V gave up 4 bases and J gave up 6 bases, with 9 bases separating them. In germline, CDR1 is KGHDR, CDR2 SFDVKD. CDR3 length: 13 amino acids. Here the CDR3 reads CATSESPSNEQFF. In DNA, the CDR3 is TGTGCCACCAGTGAAAGTCCGAGCAATGAGCAGTTCTTC.

A word on this clonotype: A read error is possible here, since a much larger clone lies one base away. The chain uses TRBV10-2 and TRBJ1-5; D is perhaps TRBD1 (6 bases). This CDR3 has 14 amino acids. Germline assignment: CDR1 WSHSY and CDR2 SAAADI. V lost 5 bases and J 3 bases, leaving 11 bases between the germline ends. This CDR3 is CASSRTDTNQPQHF. The CDR3 nucleotides are TGCGCCAGCAGTAGGACAGATACCAATCAGCCCCAGCATTTT.

This clonotype was detected many times. The rearrangement links TRBV9 to TRBJ2-7; TRBD1 or TRBD2 may be the D gene (5 bases each). There are 15 residues in the CDR3. V lost 0 bases and J 2 bases, leaving 12 bases between the germline ends. CDR1 and CDR2 (germline): SGDLS, YYNGEE. The chain's CDR3 is CASSVATGQPYEQYF. CDR3 coding DNA: TGTGCCAGCAGCGTAGCTACGGGGCAGCCCTACGAGCAGTACTTC.

J is TRBJ2-1 and V is TRBV11-2, with D unresolved. With 0 bases removed from V and 2 bases from J, the gap between germline ends came to 8 bases. CDR3 length: 15 amino acids. Germline lookup yields CDR1 SGHAT and CDR2 FQNNGV. CDR3 amino acids: CASSLDWSTYNEQFF. The CDR3, as DNA: TGTGCCAGCAGCTTAGATTGGTCCACCTACAATGAGCAGTTCTTC.

J is TRBJ2-2 and V is TRBV28; D remains ambiguous. Germline CDR1 MDHEN, CDR2 SYDVKM. The ends were cut back, 6 bases at V and 3 bases at J, with 11 bases in the middle. This CDR3 contains 14 residues. The chain's CDR3 is CASRTGVDTGELFF. In nucleotides, the CDR3 is TGTGCCAGCAGGACCGGAGTCGACACCGGGGAGCTGTTTTTT.

V usage is TRBV7-8 and J usage is TRBJ2-5; no clear D gene. The CDR3 runs to 13 residues. Germline loops: CDR1 SGHVS, CDR2 FQNEAQ. V shed 5 bases and J shed 2 bases, with 9 bases lying between them. CDR3: CASSGDGQETQYF. The CDR3 bases are TGTGCCAGCAGCGGGGATGGGCAAGAGACCCAGTACTTC.

The V call is TRBV29-1, the J call TRBJ1-2; tentative D call: TRBD1 (5 bases). Deletions cut 7 bases from V and 6 bases from J, with 21 bases between. The CDR3 sequence is 14 residues long. Germline lookup yields CDR1 SQVTM and CDR2 ANQGSEA. In DNA, the CDR3 is TGCAGCGCCGCCCCGGGACGCCCAAACCATGGCTACACCTTC. Protein sequence: CSAAPGRPNHGYTF.

There are many counts of this clonotype. The genes are TRBV19 and TRBJ2-1; either TRBD1 or TRBD2 may fit D (7 bases each). CDR1 and CDR2 (germline): LNHDA, SQIVND (reference sequence). CDR3 size: 17 residues. Trimming cost V 3 bases and J 6 bases, with 21 bases left between them. The CDR3 bases are TGTGCCAGTAGTATGGGAATAGCGCCCAGGGGGGGCAATGAGCAGTTCTTC. Its protein product is CASSMGIAPRGGNEQFF.

This clonotype was recorded a few times. This rearrangement joins TRBV2 to TRBJ2-7, with a tentative D call TRBD2 (6 bases). The germline V gene encodes CDR1 SNHLY and CDR2 FYNNEI. V dropped 6 bases and J dropped 6 bases, with 18 bases sitting between them. The CDR3 spans 14 residues. The CDR3 sequence is CASRSSGLLGEQYF. For the CDR3, the DNA is TGTGCCAGCAGATCCTCGGGACTCCTCGGCGAGCAGTACTTC.

This clonotype was seen a few times. The genes are TRBV2 and TRBJ2-5, with TRBD2 identical over 12 bases. CDR1 is SNHLY, CDR2 FYNNEI, per germline. The CDR3 spans 16 residues. Unmatched junction bases numbered 6, after V lost 7 bases and J lost 0 bases. The CDR3 nucleotides are TGTGCCAGCAAAGGACTAGCGGGACTCCACCAAGAGACCCAGTACTTC. Its translation is CASKGLAGLHQETQYF.

Many counts were recorded for this clonotype. This sequence joins TRBV18 and TRBJ2-5; D is possibly TRBD1 (5 bases). V was trimmed by 2 bases and J by 2 bases, leaving 9 bases between them. The CDR3 runs to 14 residues. CDR1 KGHSH and CDR2 LQKENI come from the germline V gene. The CDR3 protein is CASSPGADQETQYF. The CDR3 DNA reads TGTGCCAGCTCACCAGGGGCAGATCAAGAGACCCAGTACTTC. Drawing the rest from reference TRBV18 and TRBJ2-5, the complete variable domain is NAGVMQNPRHLVRRRGQEARLRCSPMKGHSHVYWYRQLPEEGLKFMVYLQKENIIDESGMPKERFSAEFPKEGPSILRIQQVVRGDSAAYFCASSPGADQETQYFGPGTRLLVL.

J is TRBJ1-2 and V is TRBV5-1; D remains ambiguous. This CDR3 spans 13 amino acids. The V end was cut by 0 bases, the J end by 2 bases, with 5 bases between. Germline V gene lookup returns CDR1 SGHRS and CDR2 YFSETQ. In nucleotides, the CDR3 is TGCGCCAGCAGCTTGGCGGGAAACTATGGCTACACCTTC. Its protein product is CASSLAGNYGYTF.

This clonotype appeared a few times. This chain connects TRBV14 to TRBJ1-1; no definite D call. The V gene's germline CDR1 is SGHDN and CDR2 FVKESK. V was clipped by 1 base and J by 4 bases, with 10 bases between them. This CDR3 region has 14 residues. The CDR3 nucleotides are TGTGCCAGCAGCCAAGCGGTCTTTCCCACTGAAGCTTTCTTT. Protein sequence: CASSQAVFPTEAFF.

The rearrangement links TRBV7-2 to TRBJ2-3; D is unresolved. Germline V CDR1 and CDR2: SGHTA, FQGNSA. The CDR3 is 16 amino acids. Trimming cost V 5 bases and J 4 bases, with 19 bases left between them. The CDR3 bases are TGTGCCAGCAGCCCAACCCTGCACCCCCAACCAGATACGCAGTATTTT. The encoded protein is CASSPTLHPQPDTQYF.

This clonotype appeared many times. The CDR3 DNA sequence: TGCGCCAGCAGCACGGGTCAAGAGACCCAGTACTTC. It is translated as CASSTGQETQYF. This chain joins TRBV5-1 and TRBJ2-5; D gene unclear. Trimming pared 4 bases from V and 2 bases from J, leaving 6 bases between. This CDR3 has 12 residues. CDR1 and CDR2 (germline): SGHRS, YFSETQ.

This clonotype was observed at least ten times. The V gene is TRBV7-2, the J gene TRBJ2-5; D uncertain. With 4 bases removed from V and 5 bases from J, the gap between germline ends came to 17 bases. The CDR3 is 15 amino acids. In germline, CDR1 is SGHTA, CDR2 FQGNSA. DNA of the CDR3: TGTGCCAGCAGCTCAGGTGGCTCCTTTGTTGAGACCCAGTACTTC. Protein product: CASSSGGSFVETQYF.